Below are 5 T cell receptor beta chains sequenced from a single sample in a study of blood T cell repertoires in COVID-19. The method was immunoSEQ multiplex PCR; TCRdb's version includes in-frame clones alone and lacks a portion of them. The sample contains about 40,000 clones, over 75% of which appear only once. Sequenced material: peripheral blood. The receptors here all came from a woman aged 70-85 years with acute or convalescent COVID-19.

This clone came up once. The rearrangement links TRBV5-1 to TRBJ2-3, with 12 bases identical to TRBD2. The CDR3 totals 18 residues. The V and J ends lost 4 bases and 1 base, in that order; junction bases with no gene match: 10. Germline CDR1 is SGHRS and CDR2 is YFSETQ. CDR3 in amino acids: CASSPTHGLAGRTDTQYF. The CDR3, as DNA: TGCGCCAGCAGCCCGACACATGGACTAGCGGGACGCACAGATACGCAGTATTTT.

The chain recombines TRBV6-2 or TRBV6-3 with TRBJ2-7; 7 bases match TRBD2. The CDR3 consists of 14 residues. V shed 0 bases and J 7 bases; nucleotides not matched to a gene: 6. Germline V gene data show CDR1 as MNHEY and CDR2 as SVGEGT. Written as DNA, the CDR3 is TGTGCCAGCAGTTACTCGGCGGGAGTGGGAGAGCAGTACGTC. It codes for CASSYSAGVGEQYV.

The chain links TRBV18 to TRBJ1-1; 7 positions match TRBD1. The V and J ends lost 4 bases and 0 bases, in that order; junction bases with no gene match: 5. CDR1 is KGHSH and CDR2 is LQKENI in the germline V gene. The CDR3 is made up of 15 amino acids. The CDR3 protein is CASSLDRVVNTEAFF. The CDR3 DNA reads TGTGCCAGCTCACTCGACAGGGTCGTGAACACTGAAGCTTTCTTT.

This sequence joins TRBV5-1 and TRBJ2-7; TRBD1 matches 10 bases. After removal of 1 base from V and 4 bases from J, the junction contained 2 bases not matched to a gene. Looked up from germline, CDR1 is SGHRS and CDR2 is YFSETQ. There are 14 residues in the CDR3. The CDR3, as DNA: TGCGCCAGCAGCTTGTTGGGACAGGGGTACGAGCAGTACGTC. Its translation is CASSLLGQGYEQYV.

The gene calls are TRBV4-3 and TRBJ1-6, with D possibly TRBD1 on 6 matching bases. This CDR3 region has 18 residues. The germline CDR1 and CDR2 sequences are LGHNA and YSLEER. V lost 5 bases and J 4 bases, leaving 21 bases between the germline ends. CDR3 bases: TGCGCCAGCAGCAAAAACCCTCTCAGGGGACTATATAATTCACCCCTCCACTTT. Amino acids: CASSKNPLRGLYNSPLHF.